The rows below give T cell receptor beta chains drawn from one sample of a study of post-analysis software for immune sequencing data. TCRdb re-derived calls from the PCR reads in MiXCR, one entry per CDR3 protein. This table has about 820,000 distinct CDR3 sequences, roughly 58% appearing once. Input material: blood. The receptor set was obtained from a girl aged 10-17 years with multiple sclerosis. Both conserved end residues are part of each CDR3. D genes are given only for firm matches. Expanded clones get a size class; other rows say once, few or many, or leave the size out.

len,d_gene,v_gene,abundance,j_gene,CDR3nt,CDR3aa
15,TRBD1,TRBV6-6,few,TRBJ1-2,TGTGCCAGCAGGCCCTGGGCGGGACAGGACCATGGCTACACCTTC,CASRPWAGQDHGYTF
15,TRBD1,TRBV20-1,NA,TRBJ2-3,TGCAGTGCTCTCCGGGACAGGGCAGCCACAGATACGCAGTATTTT,CSALRDRAATDTQYF
15,TRBD1,TRBV7-9,few,TRBJ2-4,TGTGCCAGCAGCCCGACAGGGGCGGGCAAAAACATTCAGTACTTC,CASSPTGAGKNIQYF
13,TRBD1,TRBV7-2,NA,TRBJ2-7,TGTACCAGCAGCTCGGACAGGTTCTACGAGCAGTACTTC,CTSSSDRFYEQYF
16,TRBD2,TRBV5-1,few,TRBJ2-1,TGCGCCAGCAGCTTGGCGAGCGGGAGGTTCTACAATGAGCAGTTCTTC,CASSLASGRFYNEQFF
15,TRBD2,TRBV3-1,few,TRBJ2-7,TGTGCCAGCAGCGCCCAAGTAAGCGGGAGCAACGAGCAGTACTTC,CASSAQVSGSNEQYF
13,TRBD2,TRBV29-1,few,TRBJ2-4,TGCAGCGTTTTAGGGGAGGGGTGGAACATTCAGTACTTC,CSVLGEGWNIQYF
16,TRBD1,TRBV5-1,few,TRBJ2-3,TGCGCCAGCAGCTCTCCGGGACAGGGGGCGGAAGATACGCAGTATTTT,CASSSPGQGAEDTQYF
14,NA,TRBV20-1,NA,TRBJ1-2,TGCAGTGCTTCCCCTGGGAGTGATCTCCCGTCCTACACCTTC,CSASPGSDLPSYTF
13,NA,TRBV6-6,few,TRBJ2-4,TGTGCCAGCTATCTCGGGGGGCGATCTATTCAGTACTTC,CASYLGGRSIQYF
14,NA,TRBV3-1,NA,TRBJ1-2,TGTGCCAGCAGCCAAGATGTGGGGTACGGTGGCTACACCTTC,CASSQDVGYGGYTF
13,NA,TRBV7-9,NA,TRBJ2-7,TGTGCCAGCAGCCCCCACGGGTCCTACGGGCAGTACTTC,CASSPHGSYGQYF
16,TRBD2,TRBV6-1,NA,TRBJ2-7,TGTGCCAGCAGAGGACTAGCGGGCCCAAGCTCCTACGAGCAGTACTTC,CASRGLAGPSSYEQYF
16,TRBD2,TRBV7-8,NA,TRBJ2-5,TGTGCCAGCAGCTTACTGACTAGCGGAGAGGAAGAGAACCAGTACTTC,CASSLLTSGEEENQYF
16,TRBD1,TRBV5-1,NA,TRBJ1-5,TGCGCCAGCAGCCGGGGGCCGGGACAGGGAGGGCAGCCCCAGCATTTT,CASSRGPGQGGQPQHF
11,NA,TRBV27,NA,TRBJ2-5,TGTGCCAGCAAGGATCGTGGGACCCAGTACTTC,CASKDRGTQYF
12,TRBD1,TRBV3-1,few,TRBJ2-5,TGTGCCAGCAGAGACAGGGAAGAGACCCAGTACTTC,CASRDREETQYF
17,TRBD2,TRBV29-1,few,TRBJ2-5,TGCAGCTTCGGACTAGCGGGAGGACAGACGAGGCAAGAGACCCAGTACTTC,CSFGLAGGQTRQETQYF
17,NA,TRBV20-1,NA,TRBJ2-3,TGCAGTGCTAGGGAGTTTCCGTTGTCTAGCTTATCAGATACGCAGTATTTT,CSAREFPLSSLSDTQYF
19,TRBD2,TRBV29-1,NA,TRBJ2-1,TGCAGCGTTGAGGGCCCTAGCGGGATAGTCACTGGCTCCTACAATGAGCAGTTCTTC,CSVEGPSGIVTGSYNEQFF